Following are 12 T cell receptor beta chains from one sample sequenced in a study of OX40 agonist ivuxolimab in advanced cancers. TCRdb keeps only in-frame clones here, not all; method: immunoSEQ multiplex PCR. The repertoire holds 50,000 to 65,000 clones, with around 90% as singletons. Sequenced here: CD4+ or CD8+ T cells sorted from blood, sampled in a trial of the OX40 agonist ivuxolimab. The receptors derive from an adult with an advanced solid tumor such as melanoma, head and neck, liver or kidney cancer.

The rearrangement joins TRBV11-2 to TRBJ1-3; tentatively, D is TRBD1 (5 bases). CDR1 is SGHAT, CDR2 FQNNGV, per germline. The CDR3 covers 14 residues. Trimming took 7 bases from V and 0 from J, leaving 10 bases between them. The CDR3, as DNA: TGTGCCAGCAACGGGGCTTTCTCTGGAAACACCATATATTTT. Translating gives CASNGAFSGNTIYF. Supplemented by reference TRBV11-2 and TRBJ1-3, the full variable domain reads EAGVAQSPRYKIIEKRQSVAFWCNPISGHATLYWYQQILGQGPKLLIQFQNNGVVDDSQLPKDRFSAERLKGVDSTLKIQPAKLEDSAVYLCASNGAFSGNTIYFGEGSWLTVV.

The chain is built from TRBV11-2 and TRBJ2-1; 7 bases match TRBD2. The CDR3 consists of 16 residues. Trimming took 2 bases from V and 2 from J; bases not matched to a gene: 6. Germline-derived CDR1 and CDR2 are SGHAT and FQNNGV. CDR3 amino acids: CASSLMRGGTYNEQFF. The DNA for the CDR3 is TGTGCCAGCAGCTTAATGCGCGGGGGTACCTACAATGAGCAGTTCTTC. Full variable domain (missing parts from reference TRBV11-2 and TRBJ2-1): EAGVAQSPRYKIIEKRQSVAFWCNPISGHATLYWYQQILGQGPKLLIQFQNNGVVDDSQLPKDRFSAERLKGVDSTLKIQPAKLEDSAVYLCASSLMRGGTYNEQFFGPGTRLTVL.

CDR3 bases: TGTGCCAGCAGCTTGGCCATAAGCCTCAACTATGGCTACACCTTC. Protein product: CASSLAISLNYGYTF. The chain carries TRBV5-2 and TRBJ1-2. TRBV5-2 is shown as a pseudogene. The CDR3 has 15 amino acids.

V gene TRBV21-1 combines with J gene TRBJ1-2. TRBV21-1 is a known pseudogene. The CDR3 is made up of 15 amino acids. The CDR3 DNA follows: TGTGCCAGCAGCAAAGCCGGCGGGGGGCTGTATGGCTACACCTTC. This gives the protein CASSKAGGGLYGYTF.

The chain joins TRBV30 to TRBJ1-6, with no clear D. Germline CDR1 GTSNPN, CDR2 SVGIG (reference sequence). The CDR3 spans 14 residues. Deletions cut 3 bases from V and 8 bases from J, with 14 bases between. The CDR3, as DNA: TGTGCCTGGAGGCCCCAGCTTAGGGATTCACCCCTCCACTTT. It specifies CAWRPQLRDSPLHF.

About this clone itself: Within the sample, other DNA sequences also encode this same CDR3. The rearrangement joins TRBV19 to TRBJ1-5; TRBD1 agrees at 7 bases. Germline V gene lookup returns CDR1 LNHDA and CDR2 SQIVND (reference sequence). The CDR3 loop spans 14 amino acids. V dropped 5 bases and J dropped 2; count of bases not matched to a gene: 3. CDR3 bases: TGTGCCAGTAGTGGTCAGGGGGGCAATCAGCCCCAGCATTTT. Translated, it gives CASSGQGGNQPQHF. Supplemented by reference TRBV19 and TRBJ1-5, the full variable domain reads DGGITQSPKYLFRKEGQNVTLSCEQNLNHDAMYWYRQDPGQGLRLIYYSQIVNDFQKGDIAEGYSVSREKKESFPLTVTSAQKNPTAFYLCASSGQGGNQPQHFGDGTRLSIL.

V is TRBV6-5 and J is TRBJ2-2; tentatively, D is TRBD1 (5 bases). CDR3 length: 14 residues. Germline V gives CDR1 MNHEY, CDR2 SVGAGI. Between the trimmed V and J ends, which lost 6 bases and 1 base, there was a span of 9 bases. Here the CDR3 DNA reads TGTGCCAGCAGGTACGGACAGAACACCGGGGAGCTGTTTTTT. Translation gives CASRYGQNTGELFF.

The rearrangement uses TRBV11-2 and TRBJ2-1; weak D call: TRBD2 (5 bases). Germline V gene data show CDR1 as SGHAT and CDR2 as FQNNGV. Deletions cut 8 bases from V and 9 bases from J, with 17 bases between. CDR3 length: 13 residues. CDR3 loop: CASEIRRGFEQFF. DNA of the CDR3: TGTGCCAGCGAAATACGTCGGGGATTTGAGCAGTTCTTC.

There are a few counts of this clone. The chain is built from TRBV7-2 and TRBJ2-7, with 9 bases identical to TRBD2. Trimming removed 2 bases from V and 9 bases from J; junction bases left unmatched: 23. This CDR3 has 19 amino acids. Germline V gene sequence: CDR1 SGHTA, CDR2 FQGNSA. The CDR3 DNA is TGTGCCAGCAGCTTAACCTGGATAGCGGGAGCTAGGGGAGGGGGCGCGCAGTACTTC. Translating gives CASSLTWIAGARGGGAQYF.

This rearrangement joins TRBV28 to TRBJ2-7, with TRBD1 matching over 8 bases. In germline, CDR1 is MDHEN, CDR2 SYDVKM. The CDR3 extends over 15 amino acids. The junction had 6 bases not matched to a gene; V was cut back by 5 bases and J by 0 bases. The CDR3 sequence is CASSGPGGNSYEQYF. Here the CDR3 DNA reads TGTGCCAGCAGTGGACCAGGGGGCAACTCCTACGAGCAGTACTTC.

This chain links TRBV5-4 with TRBJ2-5; a possible D gene is TRBD1 (5 bases). Germline-derived CDR1 and CDR2 are SGHNT and YYREEE (reference sequence). The CDR3 loop spans 13 amino acids. With 4 bases removed from V and 0 bases from J, the gap between germline ends came to 7 bases. CDR3 region: CASSRRDQETQYF. The CDR3 nucleotides are TGTGCCAGCAGCCGCAGGGACCAAGAGACCCAGTACTTC.

The chain is built from TRBV7-2 and TRBJ1-1, with a possible D match to TRBD1 (6 bases). This CDR3 has 16 amino acids. Germline V CDR1 and CDR2: SGHTA, FQGNSA. The ends were cut back, 3 bases at V and 0 bases at J, with 14 bases in the middle. The CDR3 loop reads CASSFPGGGLNTEAFF. CDR3 DNA sequence: TGTGCCAGCAGCTTCCCCGGGGGCGGATTGAACACTGAAGCTTTCTTT. The variable domain in full, completed from reference TRBV7-2 and TRBJ1-1, reads GAGVSQSPSNKVTEKGKDVELRCDPISGHTALYWYRQSLGQGLEFLIYFQGNSAPDKSGLPSDRFSAERTGGSVSTLTIQRTQQEDSAVYLCASSFPGGGLNTEAFFGQGTRLTVV.